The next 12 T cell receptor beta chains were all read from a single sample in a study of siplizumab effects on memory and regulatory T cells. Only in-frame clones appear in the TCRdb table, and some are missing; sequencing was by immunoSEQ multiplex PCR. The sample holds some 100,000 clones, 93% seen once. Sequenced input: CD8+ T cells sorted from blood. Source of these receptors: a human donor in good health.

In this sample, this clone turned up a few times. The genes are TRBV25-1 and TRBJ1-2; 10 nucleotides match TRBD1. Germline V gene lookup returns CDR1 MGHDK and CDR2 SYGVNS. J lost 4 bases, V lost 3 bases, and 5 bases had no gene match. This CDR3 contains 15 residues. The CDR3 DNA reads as TGTGCCAGCAGTGAGGGACAGGGGACTTTCTATGGCTACACCTTC. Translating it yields CASSEGQGTFYGYTF.

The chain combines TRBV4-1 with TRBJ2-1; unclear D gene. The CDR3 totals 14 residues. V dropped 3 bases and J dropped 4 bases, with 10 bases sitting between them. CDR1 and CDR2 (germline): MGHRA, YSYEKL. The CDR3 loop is CASSHRASYNEQFF. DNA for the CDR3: TGCGCCAGCAGCCACCGGGCCTCTTACAATGAGCAGTTCTTC.

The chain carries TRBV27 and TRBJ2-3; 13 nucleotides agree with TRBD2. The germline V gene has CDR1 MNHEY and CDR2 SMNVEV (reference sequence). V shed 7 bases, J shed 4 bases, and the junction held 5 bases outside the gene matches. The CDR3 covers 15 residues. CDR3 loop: CASNPLAGGPDTQYF. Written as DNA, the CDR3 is TGTGCCAGCAACCCACTAGCGGGAGGGCCAGATACGCAGTATTTT.

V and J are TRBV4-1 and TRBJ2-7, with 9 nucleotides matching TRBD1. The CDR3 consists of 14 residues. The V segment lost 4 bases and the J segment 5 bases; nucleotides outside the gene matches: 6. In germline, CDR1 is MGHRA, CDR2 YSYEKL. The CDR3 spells CASSPGTGSHEQYF. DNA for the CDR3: TGCGCCAGCAGCCCCGGGACAGGGTCCCACGAGCAGTACTTC.

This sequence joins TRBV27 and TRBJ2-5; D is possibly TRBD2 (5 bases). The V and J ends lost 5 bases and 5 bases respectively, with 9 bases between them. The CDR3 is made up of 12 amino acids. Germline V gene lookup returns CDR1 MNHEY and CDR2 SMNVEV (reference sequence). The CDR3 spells CASSPGSETQYF. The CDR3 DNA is TGTGCCAGCAGTCCGGGGAGCGAGACCCAGTACTTC.

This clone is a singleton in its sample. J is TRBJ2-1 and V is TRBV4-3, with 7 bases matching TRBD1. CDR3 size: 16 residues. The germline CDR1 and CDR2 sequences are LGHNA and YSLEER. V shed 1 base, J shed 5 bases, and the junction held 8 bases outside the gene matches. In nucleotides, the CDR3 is TGCGCCAGCAGCCAAGCGCCGGGACAGATCCACAATGAGCAGTTCTTC. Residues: CASSQAPGQIHNEQFF.

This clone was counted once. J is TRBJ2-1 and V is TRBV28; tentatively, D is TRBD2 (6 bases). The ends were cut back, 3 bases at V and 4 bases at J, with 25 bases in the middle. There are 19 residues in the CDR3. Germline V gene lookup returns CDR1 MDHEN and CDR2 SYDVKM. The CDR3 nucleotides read TGTGCCAGCAGTTTTCCCCACTCTTATTCGGCGGGACTTTACAATGAGCAGTTCTTC. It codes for CASSFPHSYSAGLYNEQFF.

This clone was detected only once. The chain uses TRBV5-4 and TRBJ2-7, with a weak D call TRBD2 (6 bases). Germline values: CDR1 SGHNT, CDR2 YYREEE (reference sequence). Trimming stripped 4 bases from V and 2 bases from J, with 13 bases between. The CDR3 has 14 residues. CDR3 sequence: CASSAMGGAYEQYF. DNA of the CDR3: TGTGCCAGCAGCGCTATGGGGGGAGCCTACGAGCAGTACTTC.

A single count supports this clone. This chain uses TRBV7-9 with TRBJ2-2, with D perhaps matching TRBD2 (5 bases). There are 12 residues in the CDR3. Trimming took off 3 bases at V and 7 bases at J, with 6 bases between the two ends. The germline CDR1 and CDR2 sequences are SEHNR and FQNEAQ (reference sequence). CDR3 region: CASSLSGGELFF. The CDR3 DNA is TGTGCCAGCAGCTTGAGCGGCGGGGAGCTGTTTTTT. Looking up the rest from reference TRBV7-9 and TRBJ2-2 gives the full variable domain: DTGVSQNPRHKITKRGQNVTFRCDPISEHNRLYWYRQTLGQGPEFLTYFQNEAQLEKSRLLSDRFSAERPKGSFSTLEIQRTEQGDSAMYLCASSLSGGELFFGEGSRLTVL.

The CDR3 DNA reads as TGTGCCAGCAGCCAGCAACAGGGTTGGGGCTATGGCTACACCTTC. Amino acid sequence: CASSQQQGWGYGYTF. The chain carries TRBV13 and TRBJ1-2, with a tentative D call TRBD1 (6 bases). Germline-derived CDR1 and CDR2 are PRHDT and FYEKMQ (reference sequence). The CDR3 runs to 15 residues. Trimming removed 5 bases at V and 4 bases at J, with 17 bases between.

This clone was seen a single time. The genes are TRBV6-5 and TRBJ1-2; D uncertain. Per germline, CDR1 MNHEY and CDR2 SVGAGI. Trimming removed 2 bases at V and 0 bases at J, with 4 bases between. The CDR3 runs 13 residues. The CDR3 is CASSYTANYGYTF. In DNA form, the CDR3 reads TGTGCCAGCAGTTACACAGCTAACTATGGCTACACCTTC.

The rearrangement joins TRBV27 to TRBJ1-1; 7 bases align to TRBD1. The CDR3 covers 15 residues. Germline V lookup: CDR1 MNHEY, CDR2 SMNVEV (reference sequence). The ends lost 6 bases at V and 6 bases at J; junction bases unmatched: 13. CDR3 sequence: CASRSGQALSSEAFF. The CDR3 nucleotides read TGTGCCAGCAGGAGCGGACAGGCTCTAAGCTCTGAAGCTTTCTTT.